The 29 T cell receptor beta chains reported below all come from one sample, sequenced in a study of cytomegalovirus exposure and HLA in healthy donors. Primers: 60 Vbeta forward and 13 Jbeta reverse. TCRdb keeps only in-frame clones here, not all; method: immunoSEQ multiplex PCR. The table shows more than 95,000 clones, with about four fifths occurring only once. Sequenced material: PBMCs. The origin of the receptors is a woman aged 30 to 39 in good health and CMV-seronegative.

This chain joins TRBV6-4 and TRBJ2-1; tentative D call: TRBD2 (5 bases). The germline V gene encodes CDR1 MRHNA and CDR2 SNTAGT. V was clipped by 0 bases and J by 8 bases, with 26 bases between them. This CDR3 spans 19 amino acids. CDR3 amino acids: CASSDSNFLLAIHGHEQFF. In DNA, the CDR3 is TGTGCCAGCAGTGACTCTAATTTTCTTCTAGCAATTCATGGGCATGAGCAGTTCTTC.

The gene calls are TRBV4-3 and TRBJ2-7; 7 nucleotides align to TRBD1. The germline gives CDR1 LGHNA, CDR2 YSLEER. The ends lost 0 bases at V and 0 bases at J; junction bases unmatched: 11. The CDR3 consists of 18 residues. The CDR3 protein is CASSQDLSLGTVSYEQYF. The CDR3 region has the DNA TGCGCCAGCAGCCAAGATTTGAGTTTGGGGACAGTCTCCTACGAGCAGTACTTC.

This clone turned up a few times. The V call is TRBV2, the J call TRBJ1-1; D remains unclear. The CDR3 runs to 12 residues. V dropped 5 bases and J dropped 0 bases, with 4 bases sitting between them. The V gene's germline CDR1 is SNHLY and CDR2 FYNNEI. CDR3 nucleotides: TGTGCCAGCAGTCCGTTGAACACTGAAGCTTTCTTT. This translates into CASSPLNTEAFF.

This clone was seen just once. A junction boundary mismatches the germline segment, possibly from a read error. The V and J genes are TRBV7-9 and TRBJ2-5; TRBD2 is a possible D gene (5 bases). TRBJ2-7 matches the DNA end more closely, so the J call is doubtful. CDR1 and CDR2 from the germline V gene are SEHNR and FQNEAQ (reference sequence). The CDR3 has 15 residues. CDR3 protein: CSSSHVRARAYEQYF. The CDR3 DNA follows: TGTTCCAGCAGCCACGTGCGGGCTCGGGCCTACGAGCAGTACTTC.

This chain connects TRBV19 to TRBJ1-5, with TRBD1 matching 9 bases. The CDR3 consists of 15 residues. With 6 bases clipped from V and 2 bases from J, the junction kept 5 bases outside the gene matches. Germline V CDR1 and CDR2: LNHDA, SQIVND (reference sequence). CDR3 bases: TGTGCCAGTAGCTTACAGGGGGCCGGCAATCAGCCCCAGCATTTT. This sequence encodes CASSLQGAGNQPQHF. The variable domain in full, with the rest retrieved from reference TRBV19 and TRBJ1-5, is DGGITQSPKYLFRKEGQNVTLSCEQNLNHDAMYWYRQDPGQGLRLIYYSQIVNDFQKGDIAEGYSVSREKKESFPLTVTSAQKNPTAFYLCASSLQGAGNQPQHFGDGTRLSIL.

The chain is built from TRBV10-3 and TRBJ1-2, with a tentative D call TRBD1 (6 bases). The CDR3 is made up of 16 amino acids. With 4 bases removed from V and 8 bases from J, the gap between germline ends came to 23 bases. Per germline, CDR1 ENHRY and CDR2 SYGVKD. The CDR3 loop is CAISGATGTPPLGYTF. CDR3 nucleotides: TGTGCCATCAGTGGGGCGACCGGGACACCGCCCTTAGGCTACACCTTC.

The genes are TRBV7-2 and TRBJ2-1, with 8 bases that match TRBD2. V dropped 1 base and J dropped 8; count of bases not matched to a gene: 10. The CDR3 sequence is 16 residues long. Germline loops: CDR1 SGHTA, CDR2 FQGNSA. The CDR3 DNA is TGTGCCAGCAGCTTAGATGGCGGGAGGCCGGGCGATGAGCAGTTCTTC. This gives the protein CASSLDGGRPGDEQFF.

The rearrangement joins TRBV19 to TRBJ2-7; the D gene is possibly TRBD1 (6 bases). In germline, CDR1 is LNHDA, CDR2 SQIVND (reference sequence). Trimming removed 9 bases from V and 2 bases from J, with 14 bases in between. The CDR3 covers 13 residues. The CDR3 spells CASARDKAYEQYF. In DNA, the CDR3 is TGTGCCAGCGCAAGGGACAAGGCCTACGAGCAGTACTTC.

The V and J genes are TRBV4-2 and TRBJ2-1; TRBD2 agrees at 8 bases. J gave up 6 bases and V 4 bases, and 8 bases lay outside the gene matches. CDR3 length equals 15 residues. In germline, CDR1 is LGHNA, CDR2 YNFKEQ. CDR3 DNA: TGTGCCAGCAGCCCATTCAGCGGGAGCGGCAATGAGCAGTTCTTC. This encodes CASSPFSGSGNEQFF.

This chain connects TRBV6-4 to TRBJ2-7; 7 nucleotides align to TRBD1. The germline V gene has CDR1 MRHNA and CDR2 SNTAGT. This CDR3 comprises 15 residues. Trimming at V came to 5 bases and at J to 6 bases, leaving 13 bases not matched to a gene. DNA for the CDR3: TGTGCCAGCAGTTGGGGGACAGTGGGTATACGCGAGCAGTACTTC. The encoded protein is CASSWGTVGIREQYF.

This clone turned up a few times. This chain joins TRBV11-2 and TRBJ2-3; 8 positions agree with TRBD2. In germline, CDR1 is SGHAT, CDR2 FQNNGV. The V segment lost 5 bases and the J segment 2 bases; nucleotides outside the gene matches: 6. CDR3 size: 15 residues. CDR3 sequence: CASSRLLADTDTQYF. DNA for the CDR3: TGTGCCAGCAGCCGGCTACTAGCGGACACAGATACGCAGTATTTT.

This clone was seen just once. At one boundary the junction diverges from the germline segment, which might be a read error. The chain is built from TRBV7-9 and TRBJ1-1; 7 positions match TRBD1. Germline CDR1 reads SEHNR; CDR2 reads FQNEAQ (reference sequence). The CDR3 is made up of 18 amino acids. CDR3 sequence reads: CSSSLLPRGQLRNTEAFF. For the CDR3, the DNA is TGTTCCAGCAGCTTACTGCCTCGGGGACAGCTTAGGAACACTGAAGCTTTCTTT.

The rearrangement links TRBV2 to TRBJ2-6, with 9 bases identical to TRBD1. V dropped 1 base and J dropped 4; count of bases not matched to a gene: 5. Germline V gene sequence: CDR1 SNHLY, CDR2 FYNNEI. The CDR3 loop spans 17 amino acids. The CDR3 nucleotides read TGTGCCAGCAGTGAAGAACAGGGGGCTAACGGGGCCAACGTCCTGACTTTC. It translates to CASSEEQGANGANVLTF.

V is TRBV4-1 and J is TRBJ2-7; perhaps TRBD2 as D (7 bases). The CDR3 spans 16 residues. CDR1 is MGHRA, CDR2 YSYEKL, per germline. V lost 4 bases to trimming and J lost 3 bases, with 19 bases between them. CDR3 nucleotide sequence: TGCGCCAGCAGCCCCCTTGGGGGGCGGGACTACTACGAGCAGTACTTC. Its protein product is CASSPLGGRDYYEQYF.

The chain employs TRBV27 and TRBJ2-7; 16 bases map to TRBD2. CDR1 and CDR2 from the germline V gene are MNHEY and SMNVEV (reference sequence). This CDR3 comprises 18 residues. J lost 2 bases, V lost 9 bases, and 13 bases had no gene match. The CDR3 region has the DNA TGTGCCAGTATGGGACTAGCGGGAGGGGTTAGGGGCACCTACGAGCAGTACTTC. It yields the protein CASMGLAGGVRGTYEQYF.

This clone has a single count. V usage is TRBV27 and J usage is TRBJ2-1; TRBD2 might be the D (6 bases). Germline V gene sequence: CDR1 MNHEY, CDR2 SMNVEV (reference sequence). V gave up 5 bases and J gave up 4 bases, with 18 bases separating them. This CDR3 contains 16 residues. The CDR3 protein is CASSRPPGLGYNEQFF. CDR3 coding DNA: TGTGCCAGCAGTCGCCCCCCGGGACTTGGTTACAATGAGCAGTTCTTC.

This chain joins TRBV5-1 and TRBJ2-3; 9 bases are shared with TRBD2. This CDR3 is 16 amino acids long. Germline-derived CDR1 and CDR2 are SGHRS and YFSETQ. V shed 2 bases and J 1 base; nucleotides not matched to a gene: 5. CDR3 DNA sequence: TGCGCCAGCAGCTTATACGCGGGAGGGGGCACAGATACGCAGTATTTT. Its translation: CASSLYAGGGTDTQYF.

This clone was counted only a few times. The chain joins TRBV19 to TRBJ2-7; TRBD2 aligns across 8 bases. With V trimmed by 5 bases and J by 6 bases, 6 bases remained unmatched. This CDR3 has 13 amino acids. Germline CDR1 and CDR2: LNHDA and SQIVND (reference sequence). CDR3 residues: CASSVGLVSEQYF. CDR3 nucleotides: TGTGCCAGTAGTGTGGGACTAGTATCCGAGCAGTACTTC. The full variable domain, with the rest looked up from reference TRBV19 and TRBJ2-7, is DGGITQSPKYLFRKEGQNVTLSCEQNLNHDAMYWYRQDPGQGLRLIYYSQIVNDFQKGDIAEGYSVSREKKESFPLTVTSAQKNPTAFYLCASSVGLVSEQYFGPGTRLTVT.

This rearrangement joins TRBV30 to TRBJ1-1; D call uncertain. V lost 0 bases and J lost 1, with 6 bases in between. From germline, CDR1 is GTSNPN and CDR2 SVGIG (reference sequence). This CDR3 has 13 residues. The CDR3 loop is CAWSVLRNTEAFF. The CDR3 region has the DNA TGTGCCTGGAGTGTACTTCGGAACACTGAAGCTTTCTTT.

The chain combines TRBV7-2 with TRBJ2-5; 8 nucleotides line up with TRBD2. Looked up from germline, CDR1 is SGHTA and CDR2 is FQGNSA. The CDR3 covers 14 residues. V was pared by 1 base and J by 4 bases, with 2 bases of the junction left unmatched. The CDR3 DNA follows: TGTGCCAGCAGCTTAGTGGCGGGAGGAGAGACCCAGTACTTC. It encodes CASSLVAGGETQYF.

CDR3 amino acids: CASSLSRQLYEQYF. The DNA of the CDR3 is TGTGCCAGCAGTTTATCCCGACAGCTTTACGAGCAGTACTTC. The rearrangement links TRBV28 to TRBJ2-5; possibly TRBD1 for D (5 bases). With the DNA end fitting TRBJ2-7 better, the J assignment may be wrong. CDR3 size: 14 residues. CDR1 and CDR2 (germline): MDHEN, SYDVKM.

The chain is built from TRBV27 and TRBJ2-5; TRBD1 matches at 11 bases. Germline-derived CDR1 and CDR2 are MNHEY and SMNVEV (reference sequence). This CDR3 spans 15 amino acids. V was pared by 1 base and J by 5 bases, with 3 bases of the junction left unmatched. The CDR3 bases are TGTGCCAGCAGTTTATTTGGGACAGGGGGGGAGACCCAGTACTTC. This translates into CASSLFGTGGETQYF.

CDR3 sequence: CASRPLGRGTEQYF. The CDR3 DNA follows: TGTGCCAGCAGACCACTGGGCAGGGGTACGGAGCAGTACTTC. The rearrangement links TRBV28 to TRBJ2-7; D possibly corresponds to TRBD1 (6 bases). The CDR3 runs to 14 residues. Germline values: CDR1 MDHEN, CDR2 SYDVKM. Trimming shortened V by 6 bases and J by 7 bases, and 19 bases separated the two germline ends.

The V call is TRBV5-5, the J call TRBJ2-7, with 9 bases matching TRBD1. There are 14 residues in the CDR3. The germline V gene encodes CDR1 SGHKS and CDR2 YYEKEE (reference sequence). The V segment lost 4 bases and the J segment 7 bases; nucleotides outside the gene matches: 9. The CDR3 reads CASSLTGGVKEQYF. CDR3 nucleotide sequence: TGTGCCAGCAGCCTGACAGGGGGAGTTAAAGAGCAGTACTTC.

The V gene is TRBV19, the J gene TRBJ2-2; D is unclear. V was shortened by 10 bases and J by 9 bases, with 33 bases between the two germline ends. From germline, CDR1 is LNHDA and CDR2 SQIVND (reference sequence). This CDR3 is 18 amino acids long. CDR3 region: CATPSILPTELANRELFF. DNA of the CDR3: TGTGCCACCCCTTCGATTCTTCCCACGGAGCTCGCGAATAGGGAGCTGTTTTTT.

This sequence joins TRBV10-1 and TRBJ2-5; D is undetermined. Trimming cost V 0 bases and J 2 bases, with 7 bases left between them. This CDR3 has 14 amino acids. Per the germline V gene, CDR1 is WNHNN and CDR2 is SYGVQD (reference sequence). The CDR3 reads CASSESGRQETQYF. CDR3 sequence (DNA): TGCGCCAGCAGTGAGTCCGGCAGGCAAGAGACCCAGTACTTC.

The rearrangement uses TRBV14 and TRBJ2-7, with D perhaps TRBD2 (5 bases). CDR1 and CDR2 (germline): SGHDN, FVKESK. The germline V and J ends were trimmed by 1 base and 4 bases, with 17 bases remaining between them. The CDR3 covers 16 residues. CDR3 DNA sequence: TGTGCCAGCAGCCAAGCCGTAGGAGGCCCTATATACGAGCAGTACTTC. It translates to CASSQAVGGPIYEQYF.

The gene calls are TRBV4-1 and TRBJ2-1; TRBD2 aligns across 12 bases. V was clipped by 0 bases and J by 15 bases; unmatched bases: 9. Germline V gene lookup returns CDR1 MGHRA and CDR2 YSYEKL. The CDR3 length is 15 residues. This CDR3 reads CASSQESLLAGGLFF. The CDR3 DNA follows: TGCGCCAGCAGCCAAGAATCGCTGCTAGCGGGAGGGTTGTTCTTC.

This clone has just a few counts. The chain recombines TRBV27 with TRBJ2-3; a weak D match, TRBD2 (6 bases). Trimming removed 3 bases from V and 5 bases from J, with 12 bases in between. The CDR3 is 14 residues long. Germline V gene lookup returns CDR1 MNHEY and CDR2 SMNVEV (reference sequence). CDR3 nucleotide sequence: TGTGCCAGCAGTTTCAGCCTAGCGCAAGATACGCAGTATTTT. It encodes CASSFSLAQDTQYF.